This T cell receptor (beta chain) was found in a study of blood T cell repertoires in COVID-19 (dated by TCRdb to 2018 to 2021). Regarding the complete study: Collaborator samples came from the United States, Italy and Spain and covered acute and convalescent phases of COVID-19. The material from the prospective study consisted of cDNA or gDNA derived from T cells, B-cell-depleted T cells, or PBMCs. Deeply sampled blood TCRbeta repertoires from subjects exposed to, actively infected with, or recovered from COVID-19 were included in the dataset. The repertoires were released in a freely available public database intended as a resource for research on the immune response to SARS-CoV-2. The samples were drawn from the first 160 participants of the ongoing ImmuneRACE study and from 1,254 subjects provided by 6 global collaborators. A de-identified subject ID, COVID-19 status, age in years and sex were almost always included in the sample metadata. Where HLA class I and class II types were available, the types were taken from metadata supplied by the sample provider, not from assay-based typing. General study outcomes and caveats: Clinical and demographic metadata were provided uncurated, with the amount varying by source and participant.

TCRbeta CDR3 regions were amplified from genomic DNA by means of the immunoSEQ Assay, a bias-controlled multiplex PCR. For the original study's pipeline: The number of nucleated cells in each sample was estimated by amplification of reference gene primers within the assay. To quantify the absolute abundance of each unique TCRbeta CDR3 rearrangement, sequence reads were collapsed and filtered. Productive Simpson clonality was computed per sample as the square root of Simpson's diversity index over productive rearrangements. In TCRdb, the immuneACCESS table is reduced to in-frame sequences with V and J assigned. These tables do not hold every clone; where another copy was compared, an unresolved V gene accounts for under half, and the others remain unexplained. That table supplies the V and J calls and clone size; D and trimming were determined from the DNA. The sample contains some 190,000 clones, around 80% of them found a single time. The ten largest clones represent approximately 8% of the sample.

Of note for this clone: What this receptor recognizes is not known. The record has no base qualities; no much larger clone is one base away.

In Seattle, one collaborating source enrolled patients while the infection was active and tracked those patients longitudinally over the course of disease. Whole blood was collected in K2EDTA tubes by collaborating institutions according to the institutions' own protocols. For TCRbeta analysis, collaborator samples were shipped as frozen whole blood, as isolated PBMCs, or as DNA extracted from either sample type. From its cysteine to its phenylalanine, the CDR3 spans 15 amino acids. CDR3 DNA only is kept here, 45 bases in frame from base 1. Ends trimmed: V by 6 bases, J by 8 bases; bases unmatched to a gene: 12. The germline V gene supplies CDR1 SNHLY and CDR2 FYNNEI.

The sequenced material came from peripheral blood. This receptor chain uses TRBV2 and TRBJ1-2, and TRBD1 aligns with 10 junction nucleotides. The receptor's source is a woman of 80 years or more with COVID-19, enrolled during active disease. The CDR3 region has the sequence CASRGGTGEFSGYTF. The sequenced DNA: TGTGCCAGCAGGGGCGGGACAGGGGAGTTTAGCGGCTACACCTTC.